This T cell receptor (beta chain) was captured in a study of T cell responses to AZD1222 COVID-19 vaccine. Study-level background: Investigators merged groups given second doses at roughly 4 or roughly 12 weeks. Findings of the study overall: It should be noted that donors were predominantly white British and more often female, and clonal diversity was possibly underestimated.

Regarding this clone: The antigen is not known.

The CDR3 has 16 residues. The germline CDR1 and CDR2 sequences are MNHEY and SVGEGT. V lost 6 bases, J lost 6 bases, and 20 bases lay in between. Clones were read by immunoSEQ multiplex PCR, and TCRdb kept only the in-frame ones, dropping some. The profile shows tens of thousands of clones, about 89% of them singletons. Specimen: peripheral blood, collected on day 0 of AZD1222 vaccination. V gene TRBV6-2 or TRBV6-3 combines with J gene TRBJ2-2; maybe TRBD1 (7 bases). The clonotype was recovered from an adult in good health. The CDR3, as DNA: TGTGCCAGCAGCTTACGGAGACAGGGAGGTCCCGGGGAGCTGTTTTTT. Residues: CASSLRRQGGPGELFF.